One sample yielded the 3 T cell receptor beta chains listed below, sequenced in a study of T-cell memory formation after mild COVID-19 listed by TCRdb under 2021. The library was prepared using 5' RACE. Sequenced on an Illumina NovaSeq 6000. The public reads were reanalyzed by TCRdb: fastp trimming at Q25, MiXCR alignment, in-frame beta chains only. For every CDR3 protein sequence, its rows merge into one entry that carries the most common genes and DNA. The sample has roughly 400,000 distinct CDR3 sequences on record, approximately 24% of them singletons. The ten largest clones capture 7.5% to 10% of the sample. The sequencing sample was made of PBMCs or a T cell subset sorted from them (not recorded which). These receptors all stem from an adult woman who had mild COVID-19 (a few samples of this study predate the infection). The sample titles of this study are shuffled in the database, so cell type and time point are left out; the donor was told from shared clones.

This clonotype was found many times. This rearrangement joins TRBV30 to TRBJ1-6, with 7 bases that match TRBD1. The CDR3 is 14 residues long. CDR1 GTSNPN and CDR2 SVGIG come from the germline V gene (reference sequence). V lost 4 bases and J lost 7; bases outside the gene matches: 7. CDR3 bases: TGTGCCTGGACAGGGACAGCCTCCAATTCACCCCTCCACTTT. The encoded protein is CAWTGTASNSPLHF.

This clonotype appeared a few times. CDR3 amino acids: CASSPLGGGNQPQHF. CDR3 coding DNA: TGTGCCAGCAGTCCCCTTGGGGGGGGCAATCAGCCCCAGCATTTT. The chain recombines TRBV27 with TRBJ1-5; D perhaps matches TRBD1 (5 bases). V was cut by 5 bases and J by 2 bases, with 13 bases left in between. The CDR3 consists of 15 residues. Germline-derived CDR1 and CDR2 are MNHEY and SMNVEV (reference sequence).

The CDR3 loop reads CASSPPGLAGGETQYF. CDR3 in DNA: TGTGCCAGCAGTCCCCCGGGACTAGCGGGAGGGGAGACCCAGTACTTC. This chain uses TRBV12-3 or TRBV12-4 with TRBJ2-5; 16 bases are shared with TRBD2. With V trimmed by 5 bases and J by 5 bases, 5 bases remained unmatched. The CDR3 sequence is 16 residues long.